This T cell receptor (beta chain) is from a study of blood T cell repertoires in COVID-19. Some clones are missing from TCRdb's copy, which holds only in-frame ones; the method was immunoSEQ multiplex PCR. Of some 66,000 clones listed, about 87% were seen once; the top ten hold under 9.5%. The length of the CDR3 is 16 residues. Trimming took 4 bases from V and 4 from J; bases not matched to a gene: 7. CDR1 SGHNT and CDR2 YYREEE come from the germline V gene (reference sequence). The sample was peripheral blood. J is TRBJ2-7 and V is TRBV5-4; TRBD2 aligns across 14 bases. The sequence came from a human donor with active COVID-19. The donor label of this sample is uncertain. As DNA, the CDR3 is TGTGCCAGCAGCCCAGGGGGACTAGCGGGAGATTACGAGCAGTACTTC. It yields the protein CASSPGGLAGDYEQYF.